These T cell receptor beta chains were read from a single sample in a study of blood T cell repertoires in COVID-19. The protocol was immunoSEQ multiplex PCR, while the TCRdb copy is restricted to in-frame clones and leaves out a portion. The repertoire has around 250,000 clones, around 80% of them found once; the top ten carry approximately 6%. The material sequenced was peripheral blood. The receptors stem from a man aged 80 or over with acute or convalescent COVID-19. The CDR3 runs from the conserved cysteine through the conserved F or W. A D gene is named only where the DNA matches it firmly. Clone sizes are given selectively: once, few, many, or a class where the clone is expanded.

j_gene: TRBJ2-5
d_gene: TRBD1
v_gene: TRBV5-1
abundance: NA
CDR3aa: CASSPGTGKEETQYF

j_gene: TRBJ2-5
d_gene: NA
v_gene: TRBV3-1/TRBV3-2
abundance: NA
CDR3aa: CASNHPRGGSGETQYF

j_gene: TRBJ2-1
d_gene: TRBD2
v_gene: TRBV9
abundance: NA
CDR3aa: CASSGTSGANEQFF

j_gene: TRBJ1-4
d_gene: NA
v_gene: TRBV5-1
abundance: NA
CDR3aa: CASSSGGVGEKLFF

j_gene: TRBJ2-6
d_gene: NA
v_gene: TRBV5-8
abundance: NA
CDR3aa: CASTQLGANVLTF

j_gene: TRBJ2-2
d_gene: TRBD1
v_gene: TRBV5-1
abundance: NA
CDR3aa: CASSGQGARGTGELFF

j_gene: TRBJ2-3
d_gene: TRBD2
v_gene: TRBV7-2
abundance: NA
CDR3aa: CASTYSGRALDTQYF

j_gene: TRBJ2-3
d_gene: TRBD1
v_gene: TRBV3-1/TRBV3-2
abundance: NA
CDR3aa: CASSPLTRDREADTQYF

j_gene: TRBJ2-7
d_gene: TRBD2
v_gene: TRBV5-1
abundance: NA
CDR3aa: CASSLAQAGVGEQYF

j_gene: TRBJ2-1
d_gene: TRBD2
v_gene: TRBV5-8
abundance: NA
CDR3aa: CASRGRLAGGPGVVF

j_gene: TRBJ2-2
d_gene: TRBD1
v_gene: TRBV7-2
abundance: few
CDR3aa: CASSLTTGVTGELFF

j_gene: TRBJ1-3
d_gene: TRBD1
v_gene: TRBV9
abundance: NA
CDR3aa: CASSTSATGGRFGNTIYF

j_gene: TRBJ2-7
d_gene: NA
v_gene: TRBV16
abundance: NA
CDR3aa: CASSRNSYEQYF

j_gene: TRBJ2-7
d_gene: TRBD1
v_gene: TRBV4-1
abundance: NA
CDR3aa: CASSPTTSGTGGNEQYF

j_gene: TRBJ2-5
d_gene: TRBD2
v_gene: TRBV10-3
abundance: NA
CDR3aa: CAIAGGISETQYF

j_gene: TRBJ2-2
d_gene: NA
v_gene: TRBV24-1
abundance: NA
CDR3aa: CATSDRRGRNTGELFF

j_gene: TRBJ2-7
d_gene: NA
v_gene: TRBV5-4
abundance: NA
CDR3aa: CASSLDRTIYEQYF

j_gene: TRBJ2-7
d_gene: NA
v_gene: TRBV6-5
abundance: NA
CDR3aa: CASSRPGLSYEQYF

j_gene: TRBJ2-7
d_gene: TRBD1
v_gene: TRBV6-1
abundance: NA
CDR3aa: CASSDQSGTGNYEQYF

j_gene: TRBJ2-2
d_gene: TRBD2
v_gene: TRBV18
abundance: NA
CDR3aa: CASSPGLAAGELFF

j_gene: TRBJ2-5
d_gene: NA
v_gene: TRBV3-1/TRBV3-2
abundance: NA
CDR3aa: CASSQGSLEGETQYF

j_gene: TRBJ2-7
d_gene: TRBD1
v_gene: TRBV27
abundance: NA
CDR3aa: CASSSPTGSEQYF

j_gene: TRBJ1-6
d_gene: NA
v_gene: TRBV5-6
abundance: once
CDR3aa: CASSRYDGGGLGSPLHF

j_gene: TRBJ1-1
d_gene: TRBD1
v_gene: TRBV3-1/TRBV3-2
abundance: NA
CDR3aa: CASSPQGAVNTEAFF

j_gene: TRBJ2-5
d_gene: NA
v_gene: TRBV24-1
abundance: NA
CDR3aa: CATSDPGGETQYF

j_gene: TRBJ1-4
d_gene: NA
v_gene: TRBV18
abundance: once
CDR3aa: CASSPLGALRDGEKLFF

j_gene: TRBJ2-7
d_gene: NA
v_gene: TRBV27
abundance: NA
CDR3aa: CASSSRAYEQYF

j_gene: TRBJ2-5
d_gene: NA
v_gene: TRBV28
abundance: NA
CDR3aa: CASSTSGGTQETQYF

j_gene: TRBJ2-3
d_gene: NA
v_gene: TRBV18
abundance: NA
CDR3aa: CASSPKLRDMGTDTQYF

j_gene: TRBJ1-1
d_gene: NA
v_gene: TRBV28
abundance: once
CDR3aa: CASRDRRSGPAVEAFF

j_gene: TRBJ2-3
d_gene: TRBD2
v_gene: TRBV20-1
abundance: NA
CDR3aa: CSASPGWLAGSDTQYF

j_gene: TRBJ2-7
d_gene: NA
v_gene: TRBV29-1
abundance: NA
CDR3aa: CSVEGQYYEQYF

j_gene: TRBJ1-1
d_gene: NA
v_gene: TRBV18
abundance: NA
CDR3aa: CASSPGSLNTEAFF

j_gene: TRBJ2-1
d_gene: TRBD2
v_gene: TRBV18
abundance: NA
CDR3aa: CASSPKTSSEQFF

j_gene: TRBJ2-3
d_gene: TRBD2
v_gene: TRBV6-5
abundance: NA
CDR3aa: CASQRGATDTQYF

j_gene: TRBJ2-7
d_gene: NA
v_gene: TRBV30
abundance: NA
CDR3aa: CAWNPQGGASYEQYF

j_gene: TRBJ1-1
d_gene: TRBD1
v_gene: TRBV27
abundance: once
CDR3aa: CASSPGQGMNTEAFF

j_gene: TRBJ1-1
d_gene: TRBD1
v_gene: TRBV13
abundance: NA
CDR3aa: CASSRYPLTGTANTEAFF

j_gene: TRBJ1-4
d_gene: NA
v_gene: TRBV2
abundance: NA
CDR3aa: CASSEQTVLNEKLFF

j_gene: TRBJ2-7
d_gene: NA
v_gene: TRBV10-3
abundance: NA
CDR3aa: CAISAGPRTGEQYF

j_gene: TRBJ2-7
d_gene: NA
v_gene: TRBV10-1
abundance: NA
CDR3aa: CASSPRGQNYEQYF

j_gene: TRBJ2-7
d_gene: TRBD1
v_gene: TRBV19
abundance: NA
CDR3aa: CASSSGQGSSEQYF

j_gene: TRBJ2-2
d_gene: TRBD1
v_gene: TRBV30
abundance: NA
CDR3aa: CAWSRQGTGELFF

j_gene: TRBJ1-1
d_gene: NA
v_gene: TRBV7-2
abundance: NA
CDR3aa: CASSRQQRNTEAFF

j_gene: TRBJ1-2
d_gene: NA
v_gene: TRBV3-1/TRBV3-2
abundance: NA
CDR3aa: CASTGEGEGYTF

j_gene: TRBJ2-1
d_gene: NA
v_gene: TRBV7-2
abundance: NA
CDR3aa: CASSLGLVNEQFF